Below, one TCR beta chain is given with its context. These data are taken from a study of blood T cell repertoires in COVID-19. At the level of the study: Samples of COVID-19 (acute and convalescent) were obtained from the United States, Italy and Spain. In each case, the material was cDNA or gDNA derived from T cells, B-cell-depleted T cells, or PBMCs.

Trimming shortened V by 0 bases and J by 6 bases, and 12 bases separated the two germline ends. Per germline, CDR1 SGHDT and CDR2 YYEEEE. CDR3 size: 14 residues. Methods used by the authors: It was from reference gene primer amplification that nucleated cell counts were estimated. The method was immunoSEQ multiplex PCR; TCRdb's version includes in-frame clones alone and lacks a portion of them. V, J and clone size are taken as reported in that table, and D and trimming were inferred from the DNA itself. In the table there are under 95,000 clones, 65% to 85% of which are singletons. The source of this sequence is a woman older than 75 with acute or convalescent COVID-19. The V call is TRBV5-6, the J call TRBJ1-1; D perhaps matches TRBD1 (5 bases). Material: peripheral blood. The CDR3 bases are TGTGCCAGCAGCTTGGAAAGGGGAATATCTGAAGCTTTCTTT. This encodes CASSLERGISEAFF.